This TCR beta chain derives from a study of cytomegalovirus exposure and HLA in healthy donors. General study points: An analysis was carried out later, and it reportedly showed fewer N-insertions in an Asian-associated ancestry cluster than the roughly 670-donor mean. A further, later analysis showed that HLA-associated TCR beta chains (compared with equally common others) were more clonally expanded.

Points on this clone: What it binds is unknown.

Germline CDR1 SGHRS, CDR2 YFSETQ. There are 15 residues in the CDR3. Trimming cost V 5 bases and J 0 bases, with 12 bases left between them. Primers: 60 Vbeta forward and 13 Jbeta reverse. Produced via immunoSEQ multiplex PCR; TCRdb's table is partial and in-frame only. The table has about 140,000 clones, about 80% seen once; the top ten hold around 4%. The specimen was PBMCs. This chain links TRBV5-1 with TRBJ2-1; TRBD2 might be the D (7 bases). This clonotype originated in a man in his forties in good health and CMV-seropositive. CDR3 sequence (DNA): TGCGCCAGCAGGAGGGGGGGGTACTCCTACAATGAGCAGTTCTTC. Its translation is CASRRGGYSYNEQFF. Using reference TRBV5-1 and TRBJ2-1 for the parts outside the CDR3, the full variable domain is KAGVTQTPRYLIKTRGQQVTLSCSPISGHRSVSWYQQTPGQGLQFLFEYFSETQRNKGNFPGRFSGRQFSNSRSEMNVSTLELGDSALYLCASRRGGYSYNEQFFGPGTRLTVL.